These 21 T cell receptor beta chains originate from one sample sequenced in a study of T cells in Graves' hyperthyroidism and ophthalmopathy. It was RNA transcripts that yielded the amplified TCR beta CDR3 regions. A set of HTBI primers served as the primers for a first-round RT-PCR of the TCR CDR3. TCRdb re-analysed the multiplex PCR reads in MiXCR, keeping a single row per CDR3 protein. The profile shows under 500,000 distinct CDR3 sequences, over 12% of them singletons. Input material: blood. The origin of the receptors is a man between 45 and 60 years old with Graves' ophthalmopathy.

Many counts were recorded for this clonotype. This chain connects TRBV7-8 to TRBJ2-7, with a possible D match to TRBD2 (7 bases). The length of the CDR3 is 11 residues. From germline, CDR1 is SGHVS and CDR2 FQNEAQ. CDR3 sequence: CVTGGGYEQYF. The CDR3 DNA follows: TGTGTCACGGGGGGCGGGTACGAGCAGTACTTC.

Ten or more counts support this clonotype. The chain recombines TRBV2 with TRBJ2-1; 12 positions match TRBD2. The trim removed 5 bases at V and 7 bases at J, leaving 24 bases unmatched. CDR1 SNHLY and CDR2 FYNNEI come from the germline V gene. This CDR3 spans 21 amino acids. The chain's CDR3 is CASSPIRRASGRVLEGNEQFF. In nucleotides, the CDR3 is TGTGCCAGCAGTCCAATTAGGCGGGCTAGCGGGAGGGTCCTGGAGGGAAATGAGCAGTTCTTC.

The sample holds many counts of this clonotype. The gene calls are TRBV20-1 and TRBJ2-1, with D possibly matching TRBD2 (6 bases). Trimming removed 7 bases from V and 4 bases from J, with 17 bases in between. Germline CDR1 is DFQATT and CDR2 is SNEGSKA (reference sequence). This CDR3 is built from 14 residues. The chain's CDR3 is CSVSGTGGYNEQFF. The CDR3 DNA is TGCAGTGTATCCGGGACCGGGGGATACAATGAGCAGTTCTTC.

This clonotype was counted at least ten times. This chain connects TRBV20-1 to TRBJ2-1; 11 bases agree with TRBD2. V dropped 5 bases and J dropped 7; count of bases not matched to a gene: 13. The CDR3 runs 16 residues. Germline values: CDR1 DFQATT, CDR2 SNEGSKA (reference sequence). The CDR3 here is CSAFRLAGRLENEQFF. CDR3 nucleotide sequence: TGCAGTGCTTTTAGACTAGCGGGACGCCTTGAGAATGAGCAGTTCTTC.

J is TRBJ1-4 and V is TRBV5-4, with 9 bases matching TRBD1. V shed 4 bases and J 7 bases; nucleotides not matched to a gene: 8. This CDR3 has 15 residues. Germline CDR1 is SGHNT and CDR2 is YYREEE (reference sequence). CDR3 protein: CASSPGTGFFEKLFF. The CDR3 bases are TGTGCCAGCAGCCCCGGGACAGGGTTTTTTGAAAAACTGTTTTTT.

At least ten counts were recorded for this clonotype. The CDR3 reads CSAVPQGGNQPQHF. The CDR3 DNA sequence: TGCAGCGCGGTCCCACAGGGAGGTAATCAGCCCCAGCATTTT. The chain carries TRBV29-1 and TRBJ1-5; possible D gene TRBD1, 6 bases. Per the germline V gene, CDR1 is SQVTM and CDR2 is ANQGSEA. CDR3 length: 14 amino acids. The V end was cut by 7 bases, the J end by 4 bases, with 17 bases between.

This CDR3 reads CASQPHPSYNEQFF. CDR3 DNA sequence: TGTGCCAGCCAACCTCATCCCTCCTACAATGAGCAGTTCTTC. The chain links TRBV6-2 or TRBV6-3 to TRBJ2-1, with D hard to call. The CDR3 totals 14 residues. The germline V and J ends were trimmed by 8 bases and 0 bases, with 11 bases remaining between them. CDR1 is MNHEY and CDR2 is SVGEGT in the germline V gene.

This clonotype was counted ten times or more. The chain carries TRBV30 and TRBJ1-6, with unresolved D. The germline CDR1 and CDR2 sequences are GTSNPN and SVGIG (reference sequence). Trimming removed 8 bases at V and 10 bases at J, with 15 bases between. There are 12 residues in the CDR3. CDR3 in amino acids: CASATITSPLHF. CDR3 in DNA: TGTGCCAGCGCGACAATCACCTCACCCCTCCACTTT.

This clonotype was picked up many times. The J gene is TRBJ2-3, the V gene TRBV11-2; D perhaps matches TRBD1 (5 bases). The germline V gene has CDR1 SGHAT and CDR2 FQNNGV. Trimming left V 2 bases short and J 2 bases short, with 8 bases between. This CDR3 comprises 14 residues. CDR3 sequence reads: CASSLMTDTDTQYF. The DNA of the CDR3 is TGTGCCAGCAGCTTAATGACAGACACAGATACGCAGTATTTT.

This clonotype was seen many times. The gene calls are TRBV27 and TRBJ2-1; 12 bases agree with TRBD2. Trimming cost V 5 bases and J 7 bases; bases outside gene matches: 6. This CDR3 contains 15 residues. CDR1 is MNHEY and CDR2 is SMNVEV in the germline V gene (reference sequence). The CDR3 DNA follows: TGTGCCAGCAGTCCCCGACTAGCGGGAGAGAATGAGCAGTTCTTC. Residues: CASSPRLAGENEQFF.

About this clonotype itself: Compared with germline, one end of the junction differs, possibly owing to a read error. V usage is TRBV5-4 and J usage is TRBJ1-1; D gene unclear. Germline V lookup: CDR1 SGHNT, CDR2 YYREEE (reference sequence). This CDR3 contains 13 residues. The CDR3 spells CASRRWTDTGAFF. In DNA form, the CDR3 reads TGTGCCAGCAGACGGTGGACCGATACTGGAGCTTTCTTT.

This clonotype was detected many times. The chain has TRBV7-8 and TRBJ2-2; TRBD1 matches 7 bases. This CDR3 has 15 residues. V trimming: 5 bases; J trimming: 5 bases; junction bases outside the gene matches: 8. Germline-derived CDR1 and CDR2 are SGHVS and FQNEAQ. In nucleotides, the CDR3 is TGTGCCAGCAGCCTCCGACAGGGACCGACCGGGGAGCTGTTTTTT. As protein: CASSLRQGPTGELFF.

The V and J genes are TRBV29-1 and TRBJ2-1, with no clear D. The better agreement between TRBJ2-7 and the DNA end casts doubt on the J call. The CDR3 runs 15 residues. CDR1 SQVTM and CDR2 ANQGSEA come from the germline V gene. The CDR3 loop is CSVETPSTSYNEQYF. CDR3 nucleotide sequence: TGCAGCGTCGAGACACCATCCACCTCCTACAATGAGCAGTACTTC.

The chain uses TRBV20-1 and TRBJ2-1; TRBD2 matches 14 bases. Unmatched junction bases numbered 8, after V lost 5 bases and J lost 8 bases. CDR1 is DFQATT and CDR2 is SNEGSKA in the germline V gene (reference sequence). This CDR3 has 15 amino acids. The CDR3 here is CSAYAPGLAGDEQFF. In nucleotides, the CDR3 is TGCAGTGCTTACGCGCCGGGACTAGCGGGAGATGAGCAGTTCTTC.

This clonotype was counted many times. V gene TRBV20-1 combines with J gene TRBJ2-7; no definite D call. This CDR3 region has 11 residues. V was trimmed by 3 bases and J by 2 bases, leaving 5 bases between them. Germline assignment: CDR1 DFQATT and CDR2 SNEGSKA (reference sequence). CDR3 sequence reads: CSASQTYEQYF. The CDR3 nucleotides are TGCAGTGCTAGCCAAACCTACGAGCAGTACTTC.

This clonotype was picked up many times. The chain couples TRBV5-5 to TRBJ2-2, with a tentative D call TRBD2 (5 bases). The germline V gene has CDR1 SGHKS and CDR2 YYEKEE (reference sequence). Trimming removed 2 bases from V and 4 bases from J, with 15 bases in between. The CDR3 spans 16 residues. The chain's CDR3 is CASSLSVTSPTGELFF. The CDR3 DNA follows: TGTGCCAGCAGCTTATCTGTTACTAGTCCCACCGGGGAGCTGTTTTTT.

The sample holds many counts of this clonotype. The chain is built from TRBV2 and TRBJ1-3; D is unclear. The CDR3 is made up of 14 amino acids. The germline gives CDR1 SNHLY, CDR2 FYNNEI. Trimming stripped 5 bases from V and 3 bases from J, with 11 bases between. The CDR3 DNA is TGTGCCAGCAGTAGTGACGGGATTGGAAACACCATATATTTT. Translating gives CASSSDGIGNTIYF.

In this sample, this clonotype turned up a few times. Just one base apart from a much larger clone, this may be a read error. Given the absence of the conserved phenylalanine or tryptophan at the CDR3 end, a read error is likely. The rearrangement uses TRBV6-2 or TRBV6-3 and TRBJ2-7; D possibly corresponds to TRBD2 (5 bases). The CDR3 is made up of 14 amino acids. Germline loops: CDR1 MNHEY, CDR2 SVGEGT. The germline V and J ends were trimmed by 2 bases and 4 bases, with 12 bases remaining between them. The CDR3 DNA sequence: TGTGCCAGCAGTTACCTTCTAGCTTCGTACGAGCAGTACCTC. This gives the protein CASSYLLASYEQYL.

The chain has TRBV3-1 and TRBJ2-5, with TRBD2 identical over 14 bases. This CDR3 has 22 amino acids. Germline V CDR1 and CDR2: LGHDT, YNNKEL (reference sequence). V lost 2 bases, J lost 5 bases, and 22 bases stayed unmatched. The CDR3 DNA reads as TGTGCCAGCAGCCAACCCTATCGCCAGGGACTAGCGGGAGTGGAAGGGAGTGAGACCCAGTACTTC. Protein: CASSQPYRQGLAGVEGSETQYF.

This clonotype was detected many times. This chain uses TRBV4-1 with TRBJ2-1; TRBD1 matches at 10 bases. This CDR3 spans 13 amino acids. The trim removed 4 bases at V and 13 bases at J, leaving 7 bases unmatched. The germline V gene encodes CDR1 MGHRA and CDR2 YSYEKL. CDR3 in amino acids: CASSPRDRGRQFF. The CDR3 DNA sequence: TGCGCCAGCAGCCCGAGGGACAGGGGTCGCCAGTTCTTC.

This clonotype occurred a few times. The CDR3: CASDFKGSNYGYTF. In DNA, the CDR3 is TGTGCCAGCGACTTCAAAGGGTCTAACTATGGCTACACCTTC. The rearrangement uses TRBV12-3 or TRBV12-4 and TRBJ1-2; D unclear. This CDR3 is 14 amino acids long. Trimming removed 8 bases at V and 0 bases at J, with 13 bases between.